The TCR beta chain described here comes from a study of cytomegalovirus exposure and HLA in healthy donors. The PCR made use of 60 Vbeta and 13 Jbeta primers. Generated by immunoSEQ multiplex PCR, the TCRdb table keeps only in-frame clones and is missing some. The data contain some 150,000 clones, 80% of them seen just once; the ten biggest clones take up 1.3%. The table lists this clone with a count of one. This CDR3 has 11 amino acids. The germline CDR1 and CDR2 sequences are SGHAT and FQNNGV. The V and J ends lost 6 bases and 9 bases respectively, with 11 bases between them. This receptor was identified in a woman aged 45-65 years in good health and CMV-seronegative. Specimen: PBMCs. The chain couples TRBV11-2 to TRBJ2-5; D perhaps matches TRBD2 (5 bases). The CDR3 loop is CASRSTRAQYF. CDR3 in DNA: TGTGCCAGCAGATCTACTAGGGCCCAGTACTTC.